Shown below are 18 T cell receptor beta chains from a single sample sequenced in a study of cytomegalovirus exposure and HLA in healthy donors. Using immunoSEQ multiplex PCR, the repertoire was profiled, and TCRdb retains in-frame clones only, with some absent. The data hold some 350,000 clones, with 87% observed a single time. Sequencing input: PBMCs. These receptors came from a woman in her 30s in good health and CMV-seropositive.

The chain joins TRBV4-3 to TRBJ2-7; D unclear. The CDR3 is made up of 13 amino acids. Germline V gives CDR1 LGHNA, CDR2 YSLEER. With 0 bases removed from V and 4 bases from J, the gap between germline ends came to 7 bases. The CDR3 nucleotides are TGCGCCAGCAGCCAAGAGTGGGGTTACGAGCAGTACTTC. This encodes CASSQEWGYEQYF.

This chain links TRBV27 with TRBJ2-7, with D possibly being TRBD2 (6 bases). CDR1 is MNHEY, CDR2 SMNVEV, per germline (reference sequence). Trimming removed 6 bases from V and 7 bases from J, with 19 bases in between. This CDR3 contains 14 residues. CDR3: CASRRETSSREQYF. CDR3 nucleotides: TGTGCCAGCAGACGAGAAACTAGCTCTCGGGAGCAGTACTTC.

This rearrangement joins TRBV14 to TRBJ2-7; 10 bases map to TRBD2. This CDR3 has 15 residues. Germline CDR1 reads SGHDN; CDR2 reads FVKESK. V dropped 0 bases and J dropped 4; count of bases not matched to a gene: 3. The CDR3 nucleotides read TGTGCCAGCAGCCAAGATTTACTAGCGGGATACGAGCAGTACTTC. Protein sequence: CASSQDLLAGYEQYF.

CDR3 region: CASSQPLASPYEQYF. CDR3 sequence (DNA): TGTGCCAGCAGCCAACCACTAGCGTCGCCCTACGAGCAGTACTTC. The rearrangement uses TRBV7-8 and TRBJ2-7; TRBD2 agrees at 7 bases. Trimming cost V 5 bases and J 2 bases; bases outside gene matches: 9. The CDR3 consists of 15 residues. Looked up from germline, CDR1 is SGHVS and CDR2 is FQNEAQ.

The rearrangement joins TRBV30 to TRBJ1-5, with a tentative D call TRBD1 (5 bases). V dropped 1 base and J dropped 0 bases, with 10 bases sitting between them. Per germline, CDR1 GTSNPN and CDR2 SVGIG (reference sequence). The CDR3 is 15 amino acids. The CDR3 region is CAWSEDTYSNQPQHF. In DNA, the CDR3 is TGTGCCTGGAGTGAGGACACCTATAGCAATCAGCCCCAGCATTTT.

CDR3 bases: TGTGCCAGCAGTGAGGGCACTGGAAACACCATATATTTT. Its protein is CASSEGTGNTIYF. The chain employs TRBV6-1 and TRBJ1-3, with no clear D. The CDR3 length is 13 residues. Germline values: CDR1 MNHNS, CDR2 SASEGT. Trimming took 3 bases from V and 2 from J, leaving 5 bases between them.

Comments on this clone: This specimen includes other DNA sequences encoding the same CDR3. V gene TRBV19 combines with J gene TRBJ2-2, with unresolved D. This CDR3 has 11 amino acids. CDR1 and CDR2 from the germline V gene are LNHDA and SQIVND (reference sequence). The ends were cut back, 6 bases at V and 1 base at J, with 0 bases in the middle. The CDR3 protein is CASRNTGELFF. CDR3 nucleotide sequence: TGTGCCAGTAGGAACACCGGGGAGCTGTTTTTT.

This clone was found once. V is TRBV6-1 and J is TRBJ2-5, with a weak D call TRBD1 (5 bases). CDR3 length equals 14 residues. The germline V gene has CDR1 MNHNS and CDR2 SASEGT. Trimming removed 1 base from V and 5 bases from J, with 11 bases in between. The DNA of the CDR3 is TGTGCCAGCAGTGAAGAGGGGCTAAGGGAGACCCAGTACTTC. Encoded protein: CASSEEGLRETQYF.

The chain couples TRBV28 to TRBJ1-2; TRBD1 is a possible D gene (6 bases). This CDR3 is built from 16 residues. With 5 bases removed from V and 4 bases from J, the gap between germline ends came to 20 bases. The germline V gene has CDR1 MDHEN and CDR2 SYDVKM. CDR3 amino acids: CASSANGGPSLYGYTF. The CDR3 DNA is TGTGCCAGCAGTGCGAATGGGGGCCCCTCCCTCTATGGCTACACCTTC.

The chain uses TRBV5-1 and TRBJ1-3; D unresolved. The V end lost 3 bases, the J end lost 0 bases, and 10 bases lay between the germline ends. Germline V gene data show CDR1 as SGHRS and CDR2 as YFSETQ. The CDR3 loop spans 15 amino acids. For the CDR3, the DNA is TGCGCCAGCAGCTCTGCGGGGAGCTCTGGAAACACCATATATTTT. The encoded protein is CASSSAGSSGNTIYF.

This clone was seen only once. This rearrangement joins TRBV9 to TRBJ1-4; D might be TRBD1 (5 bases). From germline, CDR1 is SGDLS and CDR2 YYNGEE. The CDR3 consists of 16 residues. Trimming cost V 4 bases and J 7 bases, with 20 bases left between them. The CDR3 here is CASSPGRGVSGEKLFF. The DNA of the CDR3 is TGTGCCAGCAGCCCCGGGCGGGGGGTAAGCGGTGAAAAACTGTTTTTT.

This chain uses TRBV9 with TRBJ2-2; 7 nucleotides agree with TRBD1. Germline V lookup: CDR1 SGDLS, CDR2 YYNGEE. The V gene end was trimmed by 6 bases and the J gene end by 5 bases; junction bases not matched to a gene: 1. This CDR3 contains 12 residues. The chain's CDR3 is CASKGATGELFF. The CDR3 DNA reads TGTGCCAGCAAGGGGGCGACCGGGGAGCTGTTTTTT.

This clone was seen only once. The CDR3 sequence is CASSQGLYEQYF. The CDR3 DNA sequence: TGTGCCAGCAGCCAAGGATTATACGAGCAGTACTTC. This rearrangement joins TRBV5-6 to TRBJ2-5; D is uncertain. The DNA matches TRBJ2-7 better at its end, which makes the J call doubtful. In germline, CDR1 is SGHDT, CDR2 YYEEEE. This CDR3 region has 12 residues.

J is TRBJ2-7 and V is TRBV5-1, with TRBD2 identical over 13 bases. The CDR3 totals 14 residues. The junction had 3 bases not matched to a gene; V was cut back by 4 bases and J by 5 bases. Looked up from germline, CDR1 is SGHRS and CDR2 is YFSETQ. In DNA, the CDR3 is TGCGCCAGCAGCCGCGGGACTAGCGGGGACGAGCAGTACTTC. It specifies CASSRGTSGDEQYF. Full variable domain (missing parts from reference TRBV5-1 and TRBJ2-7): KAGVTQTPRYLIKTRGQQVTLSCSPISGHRSVSWYQQTPGQGLQFLFEYFSETQRNKGNFPGRFSGRQFSNSRSEMNVSTLELGDSALYLCASSRGTSGDEQYFGPGTRLTVT.

The chain couples TRBV7-7 to TRBJ2-7; TRBD1 might be the D (7 bases). This CDR3 spans 16 amino acids. Trimming took 5 bases from V and 2 from J, leaving 19 bases between them. Germline CDR1 is SSHAT and CDR2 is FNYEAQ (reference sequence). The DNA of the CDR3 is TGTGCCAGCAGCCCCATGGAGGGGGCACCACCCTACGAGCAGTACTTC. It translates to CASSPMEGAPPYEQYF.

The chain recombines TRBV9 with TRBJ2-2; D remains ambiguous. The CDR3 spans 16 residues. Germline CDR1 and CDR2: SGDLS and YYNGEE. V was clipped by 4 bases and J by 0 bases, with 13 bases between them. The CDR3 region is CASSPGAGANTGELFF. The CDR3 nucleotides read TGTGCCAGCAGCCCCGGAGCAGGAGCGAACACCGGGGAGCTGTTTTTT.

This clone was observed a few times. The chain is built from TRBV14 and TRBJ2-1; D uncertain. The V gene's germline CDR1 is SGHDN and CDR2 FVKESK. V was shortened by 1 base and J by 4 bases, with 2 bases between the two germline ends. CDR3 size: 12 residues. The CDR3 protein is CASSQAYNEQFF. Written as DNA, the CDR3 is TGTGCCAGCAGCCAAGCTTACAATGAGCAGTTCTTC.

V and J are TRBV6-1 and TRBJ2-1; the match to TRBD2 covers 13 bases. V was clipped by 5 bases and J by 6 bases; unmatched bases: 4. The CDR3 covers 15 residues. Germline assignment: CDR1 MNHNS and CDR2 SASEGT. The CDR3 is CASSPRLAGGNEQFF. CDR3 sequence (DNA): TGTGCCAGCAGTCCCAGACTAGCGGGGGGCAATGAGCAGTTCTTC.